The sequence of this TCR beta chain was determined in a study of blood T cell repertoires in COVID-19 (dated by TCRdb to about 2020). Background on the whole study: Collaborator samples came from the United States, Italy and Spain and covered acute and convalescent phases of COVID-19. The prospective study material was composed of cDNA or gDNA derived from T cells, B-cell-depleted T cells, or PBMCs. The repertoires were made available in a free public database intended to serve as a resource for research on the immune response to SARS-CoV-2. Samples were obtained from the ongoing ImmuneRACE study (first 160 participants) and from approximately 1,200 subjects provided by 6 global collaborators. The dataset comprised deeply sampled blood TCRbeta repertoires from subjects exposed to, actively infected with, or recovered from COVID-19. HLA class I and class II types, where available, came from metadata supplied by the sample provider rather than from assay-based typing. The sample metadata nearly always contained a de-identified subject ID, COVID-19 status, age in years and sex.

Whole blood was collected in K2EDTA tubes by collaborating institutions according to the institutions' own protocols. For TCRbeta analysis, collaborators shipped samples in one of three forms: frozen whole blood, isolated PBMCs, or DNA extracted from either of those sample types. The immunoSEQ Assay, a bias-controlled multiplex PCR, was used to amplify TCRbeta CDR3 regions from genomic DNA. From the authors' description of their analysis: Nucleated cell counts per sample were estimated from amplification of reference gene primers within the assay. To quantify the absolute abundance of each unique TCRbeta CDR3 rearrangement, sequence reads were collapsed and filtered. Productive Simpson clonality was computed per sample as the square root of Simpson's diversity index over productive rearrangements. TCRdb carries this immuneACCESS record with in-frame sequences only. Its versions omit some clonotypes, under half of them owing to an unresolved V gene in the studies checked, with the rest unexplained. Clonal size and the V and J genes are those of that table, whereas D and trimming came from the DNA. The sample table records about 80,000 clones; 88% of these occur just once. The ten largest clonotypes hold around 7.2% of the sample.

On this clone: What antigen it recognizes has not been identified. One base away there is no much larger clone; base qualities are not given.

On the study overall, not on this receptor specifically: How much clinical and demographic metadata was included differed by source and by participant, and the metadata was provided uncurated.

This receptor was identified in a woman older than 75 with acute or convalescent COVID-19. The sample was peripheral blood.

The base sequence is TGTGCCAGTCGTGGGGGGGGAGAGACCCAGTACTTC. Translated, this is CASRGGGETQYF. The chain is encoded by TRBV6-5 joined to TRBJ2-5, and TRBD2 matches 7 of the central bases. Spanning cysteine to phenylalanine, the CDR3 consists of 12 amino acids. Only the CDR3 portion is preserved as DNA: 36 bases, with reading frame beginning at the first base. V loses 9 bases at its end and J loses 4 bases; junction bases beyond the gene matches: 5. CDR1 and CDR2 are read off the germline V gene as MNHEY and SVGAGI.